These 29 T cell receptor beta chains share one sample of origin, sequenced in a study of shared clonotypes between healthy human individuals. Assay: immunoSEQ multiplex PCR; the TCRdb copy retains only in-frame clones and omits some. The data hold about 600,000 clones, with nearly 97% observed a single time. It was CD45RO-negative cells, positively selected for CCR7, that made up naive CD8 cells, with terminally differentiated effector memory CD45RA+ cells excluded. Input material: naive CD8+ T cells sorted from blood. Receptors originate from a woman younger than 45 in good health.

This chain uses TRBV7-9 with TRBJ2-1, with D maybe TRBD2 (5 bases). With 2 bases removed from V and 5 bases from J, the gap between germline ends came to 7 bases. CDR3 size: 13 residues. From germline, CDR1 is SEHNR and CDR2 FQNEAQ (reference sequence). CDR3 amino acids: CASSLFGNNEQFF. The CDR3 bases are TGTGCCAGCAGCTTATTCGGGAACAATGAGCAGTTCTTC.

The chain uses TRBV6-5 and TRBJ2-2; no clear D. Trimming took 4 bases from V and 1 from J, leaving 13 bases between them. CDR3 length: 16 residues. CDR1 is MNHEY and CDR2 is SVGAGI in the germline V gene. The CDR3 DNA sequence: TGTGCCAGCAGTTCCACTGAGCGCCTGAACACCGGGGAGCTGTTTTTT. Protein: CASSSTERLNTGELFF.

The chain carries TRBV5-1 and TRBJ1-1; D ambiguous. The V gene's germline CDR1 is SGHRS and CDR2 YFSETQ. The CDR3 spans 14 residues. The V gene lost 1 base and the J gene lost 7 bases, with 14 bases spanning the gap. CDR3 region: CASSLIGRVSEAFF. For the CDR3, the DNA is TGCGCCAGCAGCTTGATCGGTAGGGTCAGTGAAGCTTTCTTT.

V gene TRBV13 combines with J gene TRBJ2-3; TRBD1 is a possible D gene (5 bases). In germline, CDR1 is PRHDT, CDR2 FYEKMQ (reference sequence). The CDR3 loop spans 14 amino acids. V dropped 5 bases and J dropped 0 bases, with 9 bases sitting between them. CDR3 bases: TGTGCCAGCAGCCCAAGACAGAGCACAGATACGCAGTATTTT. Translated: CASSPRQSTDTQYF.

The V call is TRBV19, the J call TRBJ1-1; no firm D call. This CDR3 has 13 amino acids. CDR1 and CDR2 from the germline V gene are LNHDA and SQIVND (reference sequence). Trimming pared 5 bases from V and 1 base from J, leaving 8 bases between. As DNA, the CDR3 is TGTGCCAGTAGTTGGGAAGGGAACACTGAAGCTTTCTTT. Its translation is CASSWEGNTEAFF.

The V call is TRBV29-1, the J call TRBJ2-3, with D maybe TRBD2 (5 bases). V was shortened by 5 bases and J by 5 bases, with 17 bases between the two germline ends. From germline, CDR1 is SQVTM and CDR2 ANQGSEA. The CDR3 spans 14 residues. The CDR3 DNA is TGCAGCGTTCCGGATGAAAACGGGGAAGATACGCAGTATTTT. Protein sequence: CSVPDENGEDTQYF.

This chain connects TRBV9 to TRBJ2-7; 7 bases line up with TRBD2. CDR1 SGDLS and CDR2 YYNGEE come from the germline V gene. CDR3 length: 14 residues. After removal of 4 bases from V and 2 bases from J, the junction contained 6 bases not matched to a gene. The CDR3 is CASSSGLGAYEQYF. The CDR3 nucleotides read TGTGCCAGCAGCTCCGGACTAGGCGCCTACGAGCAGTACTTC.

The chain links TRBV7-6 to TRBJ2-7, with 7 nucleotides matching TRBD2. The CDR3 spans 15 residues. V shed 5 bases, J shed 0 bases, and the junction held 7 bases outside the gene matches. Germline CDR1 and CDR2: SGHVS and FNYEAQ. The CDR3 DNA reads TGTGCCAGCAGCAGGGAGGGAGGGAGCTCCTACGAGCAGTACTTC. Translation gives CASSREGGSSYEQYF.

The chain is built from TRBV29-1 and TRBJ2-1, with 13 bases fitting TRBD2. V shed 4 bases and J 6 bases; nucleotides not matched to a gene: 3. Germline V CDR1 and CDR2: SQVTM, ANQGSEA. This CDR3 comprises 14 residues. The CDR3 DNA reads TGCAGCGTTGTAAGACTAGCGGGAGGCAATGAGCAGTTCTTC. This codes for CSVVRLAGGNEQFF.

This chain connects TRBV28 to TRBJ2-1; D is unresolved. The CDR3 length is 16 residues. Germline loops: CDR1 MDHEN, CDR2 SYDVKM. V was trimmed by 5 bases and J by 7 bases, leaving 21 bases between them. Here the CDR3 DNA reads TGTGCCAGCAGTCCGCCCATTTGGCTAGATGTGAATGAGCAGTTCTTC. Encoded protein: CASSPPIWLDVNEQFF.

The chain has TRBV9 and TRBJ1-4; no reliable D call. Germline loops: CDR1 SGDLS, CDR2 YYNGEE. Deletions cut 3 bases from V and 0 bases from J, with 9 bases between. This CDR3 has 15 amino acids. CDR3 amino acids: CASSAGGATNEKLFF. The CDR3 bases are TGTGCCAGCAGCGCCGGAGGAGCAACTAATGAAAAACTGTTTTTT.

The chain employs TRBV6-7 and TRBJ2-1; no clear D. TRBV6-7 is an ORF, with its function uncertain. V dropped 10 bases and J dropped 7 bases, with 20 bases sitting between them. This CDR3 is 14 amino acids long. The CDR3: CANDAPLVGNEQFF. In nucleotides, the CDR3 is TGTGCCAACGACGCCCCGCTAGTAGGGAATGAGCAGTTCTTC.

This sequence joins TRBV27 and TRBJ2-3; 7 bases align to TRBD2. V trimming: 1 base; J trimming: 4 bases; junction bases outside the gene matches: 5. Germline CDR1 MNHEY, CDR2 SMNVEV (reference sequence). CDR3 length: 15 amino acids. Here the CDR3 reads CASSLLAGVADTQYF. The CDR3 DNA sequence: TGTGCCAGCAGTTTATTGGCGGGAGTGGCAGATACGCAGTATTTT.

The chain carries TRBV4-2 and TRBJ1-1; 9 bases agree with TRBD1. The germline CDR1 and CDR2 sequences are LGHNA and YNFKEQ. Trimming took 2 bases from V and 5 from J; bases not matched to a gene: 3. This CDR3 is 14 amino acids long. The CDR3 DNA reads TGTGCCAGCAGCCAAATGACAGGGGGAACTGAAGCTTTCTTT. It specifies CASSQMTGGTEAFF.

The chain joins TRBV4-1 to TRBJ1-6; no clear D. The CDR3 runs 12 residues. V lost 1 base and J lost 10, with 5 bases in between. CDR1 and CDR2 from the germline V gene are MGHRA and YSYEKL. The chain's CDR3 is CASSQVGSPLHF. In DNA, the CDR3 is TGCGCCAGCAGCCAAGTCGGATCACCCCTCCACTTT.

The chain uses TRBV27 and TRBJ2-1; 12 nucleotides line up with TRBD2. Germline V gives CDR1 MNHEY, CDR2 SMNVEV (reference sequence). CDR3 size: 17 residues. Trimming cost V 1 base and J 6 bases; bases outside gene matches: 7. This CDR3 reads CASSLLLAGGSSNEQFF. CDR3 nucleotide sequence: TGTGCCAGCAGTTTATTACTAGCGGGAGGCTCCAGCAATGAGCAGTTCTTC.

This CDR3 is CASSLPRGGEQYF. The CDR3 DNA reads as TGTGCCAGCAGCTTACCGCGGGGGGGTGAGCAGTACTTC. The chain joins TRBV27 to TRBJ2-7, with 9 bases lining up with TRBD2. The junction had 7 bases not matched to a gene; V was cut back by 6 bases and J by 7 bases. This CDR3 region has 13 residues. Germline CDR1 is MNHEY and CDR2 is SMNVEV (reference sequence).

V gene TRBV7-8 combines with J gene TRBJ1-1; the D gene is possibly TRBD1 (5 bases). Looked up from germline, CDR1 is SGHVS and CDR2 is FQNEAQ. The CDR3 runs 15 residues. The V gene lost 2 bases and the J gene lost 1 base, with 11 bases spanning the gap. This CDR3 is CASSLYRGRNTEAFF. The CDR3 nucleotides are TGTGCCAGCAGCTTATATCGGGGCCGGAACACTGAAGCTTTCTTT.

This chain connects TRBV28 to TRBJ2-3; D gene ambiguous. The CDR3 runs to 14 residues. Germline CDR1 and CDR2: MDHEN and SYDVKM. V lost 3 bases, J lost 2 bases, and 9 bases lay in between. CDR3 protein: CASSFLAYTDTQYF. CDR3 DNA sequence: TGTGCCAGCAGTTTTTTGGCCTACACAGATACGCAGTATTTT.

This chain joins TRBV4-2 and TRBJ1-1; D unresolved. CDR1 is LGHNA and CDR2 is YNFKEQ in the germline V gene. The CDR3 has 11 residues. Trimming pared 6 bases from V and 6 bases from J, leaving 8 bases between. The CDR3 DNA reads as TGTGCCAGCAGGGAGGGATCTGAAGCTTTCTTT. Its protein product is CASREGSEAFF.

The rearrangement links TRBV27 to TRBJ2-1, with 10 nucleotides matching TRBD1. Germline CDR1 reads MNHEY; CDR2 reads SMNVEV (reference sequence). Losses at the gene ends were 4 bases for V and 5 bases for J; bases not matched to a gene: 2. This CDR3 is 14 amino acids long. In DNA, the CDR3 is TGTGCCAGCAGTTCGACAGGGGGCAACAATGAGCAGTTCTTC. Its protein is CASSSTGGNNEQFF.

In DNA form, the CDR3 reads TGTGCCAGCAGTTTAGGACTAGCGGGAGGAACCTACAATGAGCAGTTCTTC. Its protein is CASSLGLAGGTYNEQFF. J is TRBJ2-1 and V is TRBV27; 14 bases match TRBD2. V was pared by 2 bases and J by 2 bases, with 2 bases of the junction left unmatched. This CDR3 has 17 residues. Germline V lookup: CDR1 MNHEY, CDR2 SMNVEV (reference sequence).

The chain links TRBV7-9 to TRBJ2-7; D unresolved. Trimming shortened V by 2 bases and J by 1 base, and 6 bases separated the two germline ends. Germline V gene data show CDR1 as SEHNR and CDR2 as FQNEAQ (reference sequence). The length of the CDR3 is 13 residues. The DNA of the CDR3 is TGTGCCAGCAGCTTACTCCTTTCCTACGAGCAGTACTTC. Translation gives CASSLLLSYEQYF.

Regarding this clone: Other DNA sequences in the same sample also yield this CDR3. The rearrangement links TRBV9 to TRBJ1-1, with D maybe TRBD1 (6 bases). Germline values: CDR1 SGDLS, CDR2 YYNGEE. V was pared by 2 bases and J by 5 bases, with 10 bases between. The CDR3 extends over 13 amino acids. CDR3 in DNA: TGTGCCAGCAGCGTTGGGGGCTTGACTGAAGCTTTCTTT. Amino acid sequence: CASSVGGLTEAFF.

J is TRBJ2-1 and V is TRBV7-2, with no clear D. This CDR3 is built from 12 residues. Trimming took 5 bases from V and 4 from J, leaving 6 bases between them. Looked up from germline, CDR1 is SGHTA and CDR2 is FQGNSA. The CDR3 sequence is CASSVQYNEQFF. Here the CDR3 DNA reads TGTGCCAGCAGCGTCCAATACAATGAGCAGTTCTTC. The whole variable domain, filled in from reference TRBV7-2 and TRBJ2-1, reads GAGVSQSPSNKVTEKGKDVELRCDPISGHTALYWYRQSLGQGLEFLIYFQGNSAPDKSGLPSDRFSAERTGGSVSTLTIQRTQQEDSAVYLCASSVQYNEQFFGPGTRLTVL.

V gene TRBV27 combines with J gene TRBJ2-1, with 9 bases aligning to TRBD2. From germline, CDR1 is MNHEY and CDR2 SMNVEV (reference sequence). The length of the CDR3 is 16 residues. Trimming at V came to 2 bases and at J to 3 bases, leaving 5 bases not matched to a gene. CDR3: CASSLREREVYNEQFF. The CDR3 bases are TGTGCCAGCAGTTTACGTGAGCGGGAGGTCTACAATGAGCAGTTCTTC.

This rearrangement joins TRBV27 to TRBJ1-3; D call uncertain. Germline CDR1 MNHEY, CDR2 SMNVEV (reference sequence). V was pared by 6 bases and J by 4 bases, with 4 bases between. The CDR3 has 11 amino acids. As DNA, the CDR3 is TGTGCCAGCAGCCGGGGAAACACCATATATTTT. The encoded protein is CASSRGNTIYF.

This chain's CDR3 is CASSPSGSYEQYF. The CDR3, as DNA: TGTGCCAGCAGCCCTTCCGGGTCCTACGAGCAGTACTTC. The gene calls are TRBV5-5 and TRBJ2-7; D unresolved. Trimming shortened V by 4 bases and J by 1 base, and 9 bases separated the two germline ends. CDR3 size: 13 residues. Germline CDR1 is SGHKS and CDR2 is YYEKEE (reference sequence).

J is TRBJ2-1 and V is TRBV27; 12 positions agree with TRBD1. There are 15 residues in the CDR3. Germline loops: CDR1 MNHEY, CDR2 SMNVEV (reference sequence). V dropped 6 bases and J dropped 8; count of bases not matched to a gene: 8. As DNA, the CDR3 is TGTGCCAGCAGCCCAGGGACAGGGGGCCGGTATGAGCAGTTCTTC. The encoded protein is CASSPGTGGRYEQFF.